The 24 T cell receptor beta chains below come from one sample, sequenced in a study of cytomegalovirus exposure and HLA in healthy donors. A multiplex PCR was run with 60 Vbeta primers and 13 Jbeta primers. Generated by immunoSEQ multiplex PCR, the TCRdb table keeps only in-frame clones and is missing some. The profile covers some 150,000 clones, with about four fifths appearing a single time and around 6.6% taken by the ten largest. The sequencing input was PBMCs. The receptors were gathered from a man over 45 in good health and CMV-seropositive.

V usage is TRBV5-4 and J usage is TRBJ2-7; D is unclear. V was clipped by 4 bases and J by 0 bases, with 17 bases between them. CDR3 length equals 16 residues. Germline values: CDR1 SGHNT, CDR2 YYREEE (reference sequence). The CDR3 sequence is CASSRASAASSYEQYF. CDR3 coding DNA: TGTGCCAGCAGCCGCGCGTCTGCGGCGAGCTCCTACGAGCAGTACTTC. Full variable domain (missing parts from reference TRBV5-4 and TRBJ2-7): ETGVTQSPTHLIKTRGQQVTLRCSSQSGHNTVSWYQQALGQGPQFIFQYYREEENGRGNFPPRFSGLQFPNYSSELNVNALELDDSALYLCASSRASAASSYEQYFGPGTRLTVT.

The CDR3 loop is CASSGSSGPQEKLFF. DNA for the CDR3: TGCGCCAGCAGCGGATCCAGTGGGCCTCAGGAAAAACTGTTTTTT. This chain connects TRBV5-1 to TRBJ1-4, with unresolved D. CDR3 length equals 15 residues. Deletions cut 4 bases from V and 8 bases from J, with 18 bases between. Germline CDR1 reads SGHRS; CDR2 reads YFSETQ.

V and J are TRBV5-1 and TRBJ1-1, with TRBD1 identical over 8 bases. The V and J ends lost 4 bases and 2 bases, in that order; junction bases with no gene match: 4. CDR1 is SGHRS and CDR2 is YFSETQ in the germline V gene. The CDR3 extends over 14 amino acids. CDR3 amino acids: CASSPGTGNTEAFF. The DNA of the CDR3 is TGCGCCAGCAGCCCGGGGACAGGCAACACTGAAGCTTTCTTT. Complete variable domain (other parts from reference TRBV5-1 and TRBJ1-1): KAGVTQTPRYLIKTRGQQVTLSCSPISGHRSVSWYQQTPGQGLQFLFEYFSETQRNKGNFPGRFSGRQFSNSRSEMNVSTLELGDSALYLCASSPGTGNTEAFFGQGTRLTVV.

The rearrangement links TRBV10-3 to TRBJ2-1, with 8 bases aligning to TRBD2. CDR1 is ENHRY and CDR2 is SYGVKD in the germline V gene. CDR3 length: 12 residues. V shed 10 bases and J 8 bases; nucleotides not matched to a gene: 7. As DNA, the CDR3 is TGTGCCACCGAAGGGACTAGTGATGAGCAGTTCTTC. Translation: CATEGTSDEQFF.

This chain connects TRBV2 to TRBJ2-5, with D tentatively TRBD1 (6 bases). Looked up from germline, CDR1 is SNHLY and CDR2 is FYNNEI. V lost 2 bases and J lost 2, with 9 bases in between. The CDR3 runs to 14 residues. The CDR3 DNA follows: TGTGCCAGCAGTGAAACAGGGTCTCAAGAGACCCAGTACTTC. As protein: CASSETGSQETQYF.

The sample holds a few counts of this clone. This rearrangement joins TRBV27 to TRBJ2-7, with TRBD1 matching over 8 bases. The CDR3 contains 13 residues. The J segment lost 4 bases and the V segment lost 5 bases, leaving 4 bases of the junction unmatched. CDR1 MNHEY and CDR2 SMNVEV come from the germline V gene (reference sequence). As DNA, the CDR3 is TGTGCCAGCAGTGGCAGGGGGCTGTACGAGCAGTACTTC. Its translation is CASSGRGLYEQYF.

The rearrangement joins TRBV21-1 to TRBJ2-5; TRBD2 was called by the table and not checked on the DNA. TRBV21-1 is a known pseudogene. The CDR3 is made up of 13 amino acids. The DNA for the CDR3 is TGTGCCCCCCTAGCGGGAGCGGGGGAGACCCAGTACTTC. Translation: CAPLAGAGETQYF.

This chain joins TRBV6-1 and TRBJ1-2; unclear D gene. The CDR3 sequence is 15 residues long. V shed 3 bases and J shed 5 bases, with 16 bases lying between them. Per the germline V gene, CDR1 is MNHNS and CDR2 is SASEGT. This chain's CDR3 is CASSDEIRGQYGYTF. DNA for the CDR3: TGTGCCAGCAGTGATGAGATACGCGGCCAATATGGCTACACCTTC.

This clone appeared a single time. This chain connects TRBV5-1 to TRBJ2-7; D perhaps matches TRBD2 (5 bases). Germline V gene data show CDR1 as SGHRS and CDR2 as YFSETQ. This CDR3 comprises 12 residues. The V gene lost 3 bases and the J gene lost 6 bases, with 10 bases spanning the gap. The CDR3 DNA sequence: TGCGCCAGCAGCTGGAGCCGGGGCGAGCAGTACTTC. Translating it yields CASSWSRGEQYF.

The chain joins TRBV5-1 to TRBJ2-6, with TRBD1 as a possible D gene (6 bases). This CDR3 is 13 amino acids long. V lost 4 bases and J lost 6, with 8 bases in between. CDR1 SGHRS and CDR2 YFSETQ come from the germline V gene. The CDR3: CASSQGQANVLTF. The CDR3 DNA sequence: TGCGCCAGCAGCCAGGGACAGGCCAACGTCCTGACTTTC.

The chain couples TRBV29-1 to TRBJ2-1; 8 bases are shared with TRBD2. This CDR3 is built from 19 residues. Per germline, CDR1 SQVTM and CDR2 ANQGSEA. The V and J ends lost 5 bases and 3 bases, in that order; junction bases with no gene match: 21. This chain's CDR3 is CSVRGKHREGLRIYNEQFF. The CDR3 DNA reads TGCAGCGTTCGGGGTAAGCATCGGGAGGGCCTTCGGATCTACAATGAGCAGTTCTTC.

The V call is TRBV7-2, the J call TRBJ2-3, with no clear D. Germline V lookup: CDR1 SGHTA, CDR2 FQGNSA. With 5 bases removed from V and 4 bases from J, the gap between germline ends came to 13 bases. The CDR3 has 14 residues. The DNA for the CDR3 is TGTGCCAGCAGCCCCCTCGGTACTTCAGATACGCAGTATTTT. This encodes CASSPLGTSDTQYF.

The genes are TRBV19 and TRBJ1-2; TRBD1 matches at 8 bases. V dropped 3 bases and J dropped 7; count of bases not matched to a gene: 10. This CDR3 spans 15 amino acids. Germline V gives CDR1 LNHDA, CDR2 SQIVND (reference sequence). CDR3 in amino acids: CASSIGNRGSSGYTF. CDR3 nucleotide sequence: TGTGCCAGTAGTATTGGTAACAGGGGGTCATCTGGCTACACCTTC. Full variable domain (missing parts from reference TRBV19 and TRBJ1-2): DGGITQSPKYLFRKEGQNVTLSCEQNLNHDAMYWYRQDPGQGLRLIYYSQIVNDFQKGDIAEGYSVSREKKESFPLTVTSAQKNPTAFYLCASSIGNRGSSGYTFGSGTRLTVV.

The V gene is TRBV28, the J gene TRBJ1-4; 9 bases align to TRBD1. The CDR3 is 16 amino acids. Germline trimming cut 1 base from V and 8 bases from J; bases unmatched to any gene: 8. Germline assignment: CDR1 MDHEN and CDR2 SYDVKM. The CDR3: CASSLSPGQGFEKLFF. The CDR3 region has the DNA TGTGCCAGCAGTTTATCCCCAGGACAGGGGTTCGAAAAACTGTTTTTT.

This clone was counted between two and nine times. The gene calls are TRBV6-1 and TRBJ2-7, with D unresolved. Germline V CDR1 and CDR2: MNHNS, SASEGT. The ends were cut back, 1 base at V and 2 bases at J, with 9 bases in the middle. The CDR3 runs 14 residues. CDR3 in amino acids: CASSEGIAAYEQYF. In DNA form, the CDR3 reads TGTGCCAGCAGTGAAGGTATAGCAGCCTACGAGCAGTACTTC.

The chain carries TRBV4-2 and TRBJ2-1, with a tentative D call TRBD2 (6 bases). The CDR3 runs 16 residues. Germline-derived CDR1 and CDR2 are LGHNA and YNFKEQ. Between the trimmed V and J ends, which lost 1 base and 5 bases, there was a span of 15 bases. The CDR3 nucleotides read TGTGCCAGCAGCCAAGGAATTGAGGGAGGTAACAATGAGCAGTTCTTC. Translation gives CASSQGIEGGNNEQFF.

The chain combines TRBV6-1 with TRBJ1-1; no reliable D call. Per germline, CDR1 MNHNS and CDR2 SASEGT. Trimming took off 8 bases at V and 3 bases at J, with 13 bases between the two ends. The CDR3 spans 13 residues. The CDR3 DNA follows: TGTGCCAGCTTTGGAGGGTTCGACACTGAAGCTTTCTTT. Protein product: CASFGGFDTEAFF.

This clone was seen just once. This chain joins TRBV29-1 and TRBJ1-1; TRBD1 aligns across 8 bases. The CDR3 sequence is 13 residues long. V shed 4 bases and J 5 bases; nucleotides not matched to a gene: 6. Germline CDR1 reads SQVTM; CDR2 reads ANQGSEA. CDR3 amino acids: CSVGTGKRTEAFF. CDR3 bases: TGCAGCGTTGGGACAGGGAAACGGACTGAAGCTTTCTTT.

The chain uses TRBV27 and TRBJ1-4, with D maybe TRBD1 (5 bases). Trimming took off 5 bases at V and 3 bases at J, with 10 bases between the two ends. The CDR3 runs 14 residues. Per germline, CDR1 MNHEY and CDR2 SMNVEV (reference sequence). The CDR3 protein is CASSPGEANEKLFF. The CDR3 DNA follows: TGTGCCAGCAGTCCGGGGGAGGCTAATGAAAAACTGTTTTTT.

This clone was seen more than once but under ten times. The V call is TRBV27, the J call TRBJ2-3, with D perhaps matching TRBD2 (5 bases). From germline, CDR1 is MNHEY and CDR2 SMNVEV (reference sequence). V lost 5 bases to trimming and J lost 4 bases, with 10 bases between them. The CDR3 is 13 amino acids. DNA for the CDR3: TGTGCCAGCAGTAAGGGAGATTCAGATACGCAGTATTTT. Its protein is CASSKGDSDTQYF.

This rearrangement joins TRBV5-4 to TRBJ2-7; 10 bases fit TRBD2. Germline V lookup: CDR1 SGHNT, CDR2 YYREEE (reference sequence). J lost 7 bases, V lost 3 bases, and 10 bases had no gene match. This CDR3 comprises 15 residues. This CDR3 is CASSSTSGFLGEQYF. CDR3 DNA: TGTGCCAGCAGCTCGACTAGCGGGTTTCTGGGGGAGCAGTACTTC.

The chain links TRBV23-1 to TRBJ1-1, with no clear D. TRBV23-1 is sorted into the ORF group, with uncertain function. With 3 bases removed from V and 4 bases from J, the gap between germline ends came to 9 bases. The CDR3 has 13 residues. The CDR3 region is CASSHRAGTEAFF. CDR3 sequence (DNA): TGCGCCAGCAGTCACCGGGCGGGCACTGAAGCTTTCTTT.

The chain employs TRBV4-2 and TRBJ1-4, with 11 bases lining up with TRBD1. V dropped 4 bases and J dropped 0; count of bases not matched to a gene: 7. The CDR3 is 18 amino acids. Per germline, CDR1 LGHNA and CDR2 YNFKEQ. The CDR3 region has the DNA TGTGCCAGCAGCCCTCAAGGACAGGGGGCTACAACTAATGAAAAACTGTTTTTT. Amino acid sequence: CASSPQGQGATTNEKLFF.

The chain uses TRBV5-1 and TRBJ2-1; 10 bases fit TRBD1. V lost 4 bases and J lost 6; bases outside the gene matches: 10. In germline, CDR1 is SGHRS, CDR2 YFSETQ. The CDR3 extends over 16 amino acids. CDR3 nucleotide sequence: TGCGCCAGCAGCCTAGCCGGGACAGGGGCCTCCAATGAGCAGTTCTTC. Amino acid sequence: CASSLAGTGASNEQFF.